This T cell receptor beta chain was documented in a study of T cell responses to AZD1222 COVID-19 vaccine listed by TCRdb under 2021. Broadly, across the study: AZD1222 recipients with second doses at about 4 weeks or about 12 weeks were pooled, because spike-specific TCR depth and breadth did not differ between schedules. Trial participants were enrolled by age into 18-55, 56-69 and 70-plus year subgroups, with around 150, 28 and 57 TCR-sequenced participants respectively. A total of approximately 250 trial participants underwent TCR sequencing, of whom under 220 had received two doses of AZD1222 and about 26 had received two doses of the MenACWY control vaccine.

This clone was counted a few times. Its binding antigen is unknown. No base qualities exist here, and no much larger clone lies one base off it. The meaning of the sample's time point label: baseline before first vaccination. Vaccinee samples came from UK trials COV001 and COV002, including a single-blind randomized controlled phase 2/3 trial of AZD1222 (ChAdOx1 nCoV-19) in healthy adults. For TCRbeta chain sequencing, PBMC samples from trial participants were taken at day 0 and at day 28 after the second dose. The CDR3 regions of human TCRbeta chains were analyzed by immunosequencing. The study's own analysis went as follows. TCRs in the repertoires were compared against a reference library of SARS-CoV-2-specific TCRs that had been generated with the MIRA antigen-specificity platform. Breadth was defined as the fraction of unique TCRs that were SARS-CoV-2-associated. Depth was defined as the fraction of total T cells that were SARS-CoV-2-associated. Using the MIRA data, each spike-specific TCR was mapped to the spike region that the TCR reacts to and placed in a CD4 or CD8 class. Log10-transformed breadth and depth values were compared by one-way ANOVA with Sidak's multiple comparisons tests. TCRdb obtained this table from immuneACCESS and retained in-frame rearrangements with V and J assigned. These tables miss some clones; where compared with another copy, unresolved V genes account for less than half of the shortfall, and the remainder is unexplained. V and J calls and clone size are copied from that table; D and trimming were computed from the DNA. Recorded for this sample are almost 55,000 clones; 80% to 90% of them occurred a single time. The ten biggest clones cover roughly 10% of the sample.

The research as a whole found: Reportedly, almost half of the unique spike-specific TCRs recognized epitopes lying outside the regions that are mutated in the B.1.351 and B.1.1.7 variants. After two AZD1222 doses, both the breadth and the depth of spike-specific TCRs were significantly higher than at day 0 and than in MenACWY recipients. Conclusions about previously exposed vaccinees were limited because only six AZD1222 recipients were SARS-CoV-2 seropositive at baseline. Participants were mostly white British and included more females than males, and it was suggested by the authors that clonal diversity may have been underestimated. The vaccine-associated CD4 TCRs covered the entire spike protein, and the dominant responses fell in regions 160-218 and 743-854. In the small 56-69-year group, the increase in depth fell short of significance, most likely because of low power. Because no samples from the day 14 peak response were available, repertoires could be characterized only after the peak T cell response.

This receptor was identified in an adult in good health. The source was peripheral blood, collected on day 0 of AZD1222 vaccination.

The CDR3 region: CASSELGNEQFF. The nucleotide sequence reads TGTGCCAGCAGTGAATTGGGCAATGAGCAGTTCTTC. The V and J genes are TRBV6-1 and TRBJ2-1, with the D gene call left open. CDR1 MNHNS and CDR2 SASEGT are derived from the germline V gene. The CDR3 holds 12 amino acids from the cysteine to the phenylalanine. Only the CDR3 region is kept as DNA, spanning 36 bases read in frame from base 1. Trimming at the junction amounts to 2 bases on V and 6 bases on J, and the germline ends lie 5 bases apart.